The 11 T cell receptor beta chains below were found in one sample sequenced in a study of T cells and Merkel cell carcinoma outcomes. The table came from immunoSEQ multiplex PCR; TCRdb's copy has only in-frame clones and leaves some out. Among 9,500 to 15,000 clones listed, nearly 97% were seen once. Sequencing was performed on tumor tissue from Merkel cell carcinoma. The source of these receptors is a human donor with Merkel cell carcinoma.

The rearrangement joins TRBV20-1 to TRBJ2-3; D might be TRBD1 (5 bases). Germline CDR1 and CDR2: DFQATT and SNEGSKA (reference sequence). Trimming cost V 3 bases and J 6 bases, with 7 bases left between them. This CDR3 spans 11 amino acids. The CDR3 nucleotides are TGCAGTGCTAGGTACAGGGATACGCAGTATTTT. It translates to CSARYRDTQYF.

The chain uses TRBV7-9 and TRBJ2-2; a possible D gene is TRBD2 (5 bases). V dropped 4 bases and J dropped 5 bases, with 14 bases sitting between them. Germline V gene lookup returns CDR1 SEHNR and CDR2 FQNEAQ (reference sequence). This CDR3 contains 15 residues. The CDR3 region is CASSSLVGETGELFF. The DNA of the CDR3 is TGTGCCAGCAGCTCCCTGGTCGGGGAGACCGGGGAGCTGTTTTTT.

In regard to this clone: At one of its ends the junction is not consistent with the germline gene, which may arise from a read error. The chain employs TRBV7-2 and TRBJ1-1; TRBD1 might be the D (5 bases). The germline V gene has CDR1 SGHTA and CDR2 FQGNSA. The CDR3 runs 15 residues. The CDR3 loop reads CASSLDWGLNTEACF. The CDR3 coding sequence is TGTGCCAGCAGCTTAGATTGGGGGTTGAACACTGAAGCTTGCTTT. The variable domain in full, with the rest retrieved from reference TRBV7-2 and TRBJ1-1, is GAGVSQSPSNKVTEKGKDVELRCDPISGHTALYWYRQSLGQGLEFLIYFQGNSAPDKSGLPSDRFSAERTGGSVSTLTIQRTQQEDSAVYLCASSLDWGLNTEACFGQGTRLTVV.

The V call is TRBV11-3, the J call TRBJ1-1, with D maybe TRBD1 (6 bases). Trimming took off 5 bases at V and 13 bases at J, with 17 bases between the two ends. The CDR3 has 12 amino acids. Germline assignment: CDR1 SGHNT and CDR2 YENEEA. CDR3 in DNA: TGTGCCAGCAGCCCCGAAGGGGGTTCGGTTTTCTTT. The encoded protein is CASSPEGGSVFF.

This clone showed up just once. The genes are TRBV14 and TRBJ2-1; D is possibly TRBD1 (6 bases). CDR1 is SGHDN, CDR2 FVKESK, per germline. With 4 bases removed from V and 9 bases from J, the gap between germline ends came to 25 bases. This CDR3 is 17 amino acids long. The DNA for the CDR3 is TGTGCCAGCAGCCCATTGAATATACAGGGTCTTGGTGGTGAGCAGTTCTTC. This encodes CASSPLNIQGLGGEQFF.

This chain connects TRBV6-5 to TRBJ1-2, with unresolved D. V was shortened by 2 bases and J by 7 bases, with 11 bases between the two germline ends. Germline V gene data show CDR1 as MNHEY and CDR2 as SVGAGI. This CDR3 has 13 amino acids. The CDR3 nucleotides are TGTGCCAGCAGTTACGGGCGGCTCTTTGGCTACACCTTC. Its protein product is CASSYGRLFGYTF.

This clone was detected only once. This chain uses TRBV5-1 with TRBJ2-2, with D unclear. This CDR3 spans 15 amino acids. Germline V CDR1 and CDR2: SGHRS, YFSETQ. V was pared by 3 bases and J by 1 base, with 10 bases between. Here the CDR3 reads CASSSDTQNTGELFF. The CDR3 DNA follows: TGCGCCAGCAGCTCCGACACCCAGAACACCGGGGAGCTGTTTTTT.

The chain is built from TRBV11-3 and TRBJ1-1, with 8 nucleotides matching TRBD1. V shed 5 bases, J shed 0 bases, and the junction held 2 bases outside the gene matches. This CDR3 comprises 14 residues. Germline-derived CDR1 and CDR2 are SGHNT and YENEEA. Here the CDR3 DNA reads TGTGCCAGCAGCCTGGGACAGGTGAACACTGAAGCTTTCTTT. It yields the protein CASSLGQVNTEAFF.

This clone was recorded only once. V and J are TRBV7-2 and TRBJ1-2, with 7 bases fitting TRBD1. V dropped 2 bases and J dropped 6; count of bases not matched to a gene: 9. Germline CDR1 reads SGHTA; CDR2 reads FQGNSA. The CDR3 is 15 amino acids. The CDR3 nucleotides are TGTGCCAGCAGCTTACCCCGGGACAGAGTCCATGGCTACACCTTC. It is translated as CASSLPRDRVHGYTF.

This chain connects TRBV4-1 to TRBJ2-1; perhaps TRBD2 as D (6 bases). V was trimmed by 2 bases and J by 0 bases, leaving 14 bases between them. The CDR3 is 17 residues long. CDR1 and CDR2 (germline): MGHRA, YSYEKL. CDR3 protein: CASSQPGTPPSYNEQFF. In DNA form, the CDR3 reads TGCGCCAGCAGCCAACCCGGGACTCCCCCCTCCTACAATGAGCAGTTCTTC.

V gene TRBV11-2 combines with J gene TRBJ2-7; 10 bases map to TRBD1. Trimming took 5 bases from V and 6 from J; bases not matched to a gene: 4. This CDR3 comprises 13 residues. Per the germline V gene, CDR1 is SGHAT and CDR2 is FQNNGV. As DNA, the CDR3 is TGTGCCAGCAGCCCCCGGACAGGGGGCGAGCAGTACTTC. Translated: CASSPRTGGEQYF.